The next 5 T cell receptor beta chains were all read from a single sample in a study of CD8+CD57+ T cells in acquired aplastic anemia listed by TCRdb under 2018. The instrument was an Illumina HiSeq 2000. Genomic DNA was used as template for profiling of TCR beta VDJ combinations and CDR3 sequences. TCRdb trimmed public reads at Q25 via fastp, called clones via MiXCR and kept in-frame beta chains. CDR3 protein sequences are deduplicated, and each keeps its most common genes and DNA. The sample has 150,000 to 200,000 distinct CDR3 sequences on record, 40% to 55% of them singletons. The ten most abundant clones make up around 1.1% of the sample. Patients chosen for sequencing had shown expansion of CD8+CD57+ cells by flow cytometry. The sequenced sample was sorted CD4+, CD8+, or CD8+CD57+ T cells (not recorded which) from PBMCs. The receptors shown here come from a human donor with aplastic anemia.

To note about this clonotype: A much larger clone differs from this one at a single base, so this may be a read error. This likely comes from a read error, as the CDR3 has no conserved phenylalanine or tryptophan at its end. J is TRBJ2-7 and V is TRBV5-1; a possible D gene is TRBD1 (6 bases). V was pared by 0 bases and J by 3 bases, with 25 bases between. The CDR3 loop spans 19 amino acids. Germline V gives CDR1 SGHRS, CDR2 YFSETQ. The CDR3 nucleotides read TGCGCCAGCAGCTTGGGGTGGGCCACAGGGTTGACTGTCTTCTACGAGCAGTACCTC. Protein: CASSLGWATGLTVFYEQYL.

This clonotype was found many times. V gene TRBV5-4 combines with J gene TRBJ1-1; no clear D gene. The CDR3 length is 21 residues. V was clipped by 4 bases and J by 7 bases, with 38 bases between them. Germline V gene data show CDR1 as SGHNT and CDR2 as YYREEE (reference sequence). The CDR3 loop reads CASSMKYNRGVEYRRSGEAFF. The CDR3 region has the DNA TGTGCCAGCAGCATGAAGTATAATCGGGGAGTGGAGTACCGAAGGTCGGGTGAAGCTTTCTTT. The full variable domain, completed using reference TRBV5-4 and TRBJ1-1, is ETGVTQSPTHLIKTRGQQVTLRCSSQSGHNTVSWYQQALGQGPQFIFQYYREEENGRGNFPPRFSGLQFPNYSSELNVNALELDDSALYLCASSMKYNRGVEYRRSGEAFFGQGTRLTVV.

The chain carries TRBV7-9 and TRBJ1-5; D is ambiguous. Germline CDR1 reads SEHNR; CDR2 reads FQNEAQ (reference sequence). The CDR3 covers 12 residues. Trimming took off 1 base at V and 7 bases at J, with 5 bases between the two ends. The CDR3 reads CASSLGVQPQHF. The CDR3 DNA reads as TGTGCCAGCAGCTTAGGAGTCCAGCCCCAGCATTTT.

The chain is built from TRBV29-1 and TRBJ1-4; a weak D match, TRBD1 (5 bases). Trimming pared 4 bases from V and 8 bases from J, leaving 20 bases between. This CDR3 is 15 amino acids long. Germline V gene sequence: CDR1 SQVTM, CDR2 ANQGSEA. In DNA, the CDR3 is TGCAGCGTTGGACCCGCAGGGTACGTTGGAGAAAAACTGTTTTTT. This encodes CSVGPAGYVGEKLFF.

The chain employs TRBV5-5 and TRBJ2-7; D unclear. The CDR3 is made up of 14 amino acids. Germline V gene lookup returns CDR1 SGHKS and CDR2 YYEKEE (reference sequence). The germline V and J ends were trimmed by 0 bases and 4 bases, with 11 bases remaining between them. The CDR3 region is CASSLAGSGYEQYF. CDR3 nucleotides: TGTGCCAGCAGCTTGGCGGGCAGTGGGTACGAGCAGTACTTC.